The 20 T cell receptor beta chains below all came from one sample that was sequenced in a study of cytomegalovirus exposure and HLA in healthy donors. Libraries were prepared by immunoSEQ multiplex PCR; TCRdb keeps only in-frame clonotypes and omits some of them. The table has about 120,000 clones, approximately 90% seen once. Sequencing used PBMCs. These receptors were obtained from a woman between 18 and 30 years old in good health and CMV-seropositive.

This chain connects TRBV12-5 to TRBJ1-5; possible D gene TRBD1, 6 bases. The V end was cut by 0 bases, the J end by 2 bases, with 14 bases between. This CDR3 spans 17 amino acids. CDR1 is LGHNT, CDR2 FRNRAP, per germline. The CDR3 nucleotides are TGTGCTAGTGGTTTGGTACCAGGGGTTGGAGGCAATCAGCCCCAGCATTTT. Amino acids: CASGLVPGVGGNQPQHF.

The chain links TRBV19 to TRBJ2-4; perhaps TRBD1 as D (6 bases). Trimming shortened V by 2 bases and J by 1 base, and 15 bases separated the two germline ends. The CDR3 spans 17 residues. Germline V gives CDR1 LNHDA, CDR2 SQIVND (reference sequence). In DNA form, the CDR3 reads TGTGCCAGTAGTATATCCCCCTCCCAGGGGGCCAAAAACATTCAGTACTTC. Its protein product is CASSISPSQGAKNIQYF.

The chain recombines TRBV9 with TRBJ2-7, with unresolved D. Deletions cut 0 bases from V and 4 bases from J, with 8 bases between. CDR1 SGDLS and CDR2 YYNGEE come from the germline V gene. CDR3 length: 13 residues. CDR3 nucleotides: TGTGCCAGCAGCGTAGAGGCTAGTTACGAGCAGTACTTC. Its translation is CASSVEASYEQYF.

The chain has TRBV25-1 and TRBJ1-2, with 8 nucleotides matching TRBD1. The J segment lost 2 bases and the V segment lost 2 bases, leaving 7 bases of the junction unmatched. This CDR3 has 16 amino acids. Looked up from germline, CDR1 is MGHDK and CDR2 is SYGVNS. The CDR3 region has the DNA TGTGCCAGCAGTGAACCCGGACAGGGAGGCAACTATGGCTACACCTTC. It yields the protein CASSEPGQGGNYGYTF.

The rearrangement links TRBV5-1 to TRBJ1-1; D is ambiguous. V dropped 0 bases and J dropped 8 bases, with 11 bases sitting between them. Germline assignment: CDR1 SGHRS and CDR2 YFSETQ. The CDR3 runs to 13 residues. The CDR3 coding sequence is TGCGCCAGCAGCTTGGCCGGAGGGAGGGAAGCTTTCTTT. This codes for CASSLAGGREAFF.

This chain links TRBV11-2 with TRBJ2-1, with 8 bases that match TRBD1. Germline CDR1 is SGHAT and CDR2 is FQNNGV. CDR3 length equals 16 residues. V was clipped by 5 bases and J by 0 bases; unmatched bases: 6. The chain's CDR3 is CASSGRQGISYNEQFF. CDR3 nucleotide sequence: TGTGCCAGCAGCGGAAGACAGGGGATCTCCTACAATGAGCAGTTCTTC.

The genes are TRBV21-1 and TRBJ2-7; no check of the table's D call, TRBD1, against the DNA was made. TRBV21-1 is a pseudogene. This CDR3 is built from 14 residues. The CDR3 bases are TGTGCCAGCAGCTCCAGACAGGGCACCTACGAGCAGTACTTC. Translation gives CASSSRQGTYEQYF.

The sample holds one count of this clone. The CDR3 sequence is CASSLPTSDNEQFF. CDR3 in DNA: TGTGCCAGCAGCTTGCCTACTAGTGACAATGAGCAGTTCTTC. V gene TRBV5-4 combines with J gene TRBJ2-1; D is perhaps TRBD2 (5 bases). V was shortened by 1 base and J by 5 bases, with 10 bases between the two germline ends. The CDR3 covers 14 residues. Per germline, CDR1 SGHNT and CDR2 YYREEE (reference sequence).

The genes are TRBV15 and TRBJ2-2; D might be TRBD1 (5 bases). V lost 3 bases, J lost 2 bases, and 7 bases lay in between. Looked up from germline, CDR1 is LNHNV and CDR2 is YYDKDF (reference sequence). The CDR3 is 14 amino acids. The chain's CDR3 is CATSSQGNTGELFF. The CDR3 DNA follows: TGTGCCACCAGCAGCCAGGGCAACACCGGGGAGCTGTTTTTT.

This clone was detected only a few times. The rearrangement joins TRBV11-3 to TRBJ1-4, with D tentatively TRBD1 (5 bases). Germline CDR1 and CDR2: SGHNT and YENEEA. V was clipped by 0 bases and J by 0 bases, with 8 bases between them. The CDR3 runs 16 residues. The CDR3 DNA is TGTGCCAGCAGCTTAGAAGACAGTGCAACTAATGAAAAACTGTTTTTT. It translates to CASSLEDSATNEKLFF.

For the CDR3, the DNA is TGTGCCAGCAGCCTAGCGGGCTATAATTCACCCCTCCACTTT. It is translated as CASSLAGYNSPLHF. V and J are TRBV14 and TRBJ1-6; D not certain. CDR3 length: 14 residues. Deletions cut 4 bases from V and 3 bases from J, with 7 bases between. Germline V lookup: CDR1 SGHDN, CDR2 FVKESK.

The rearrangement joins TRBV19 to TRBJ1-5; 8 nucleotides agree with TRBD1. This CDR3 is 13 amino acids long. Germline V gene sequence: CDR1 LNHDA, CDR2 SQIVND (reference sequence). V gave up 4 bases and J gave up 6 bases; unmatched junction bases: 2. Written as DNA, the CDR3 is TGTGCCAGTAGTACCGGACAGGGTCAGCCCCAGCATTTT. Amino acids: CASSTGQGQPQHF.

The chain joins TRBV7-9 to TRBJ2-1; 9 bases match TRBD2. CDR1 is SEHNR, CDR2 FQNEAQ, per germline (reference sequence). The junction had 9 bases not matched to a gene; V was cut back by 5 bases and J by 7 bases. The CDR3 contains 15 residues. CDR3 protein: CASSKRVAGGNEQFF. CDR3 DNA sequence: TGTGCCAGCAGCAAGCGGGTGGCGGGAGGGAATGAGCAGTTCTTC.

CDR3 amino acids: CASSKLDTQYF. As DNA, the CDR3 is TGTGCCAGTAGTAAACTAGATACGCAGTATTTT. The chain links TRBV19 to TRBJ2-3; D is ambiguous. This CDR3 is 11 amino acids long. Germline V gives CDR1 LNHDA, CDR2 SQIVND (reference sequence). Trimming stripped 4 bases from V and 5 bases from J, with 4 bases between.

This chain connects TRBV6-5 to TRBJ2-3; 10 bases are a match to TRBD2. This CDR3 region has 15 residues. Germline loops: CDR1 MNHEY, CDR2 SVGAGI. J lost 3 bases, V lost 6 bases, and 6 bases had no gene match. The CDR3, as DNA: TGTGCCAGCAGGGGAGCGGGGGGGTCTACAGATACGCAGTATTTT. Residues: CASRGAGGSTDTQYF.

The rearrangement joins TRBV7-2 to TRBJ2-3; D may be TRBD2 (5 bases). The ends were cut back, 10 bases at V and 1 base at J, with 15 bases in the middle. This CDR3 has 14 residues. Germline V gene data show CDR1 as SGHTA and CDR2 as FQGNSA. The CDR3 nucleotides are TGTGCCAAAAACGGAGTCGGGGGCACAGATACGCAGTATTTT. As protein: CAKNGVGGTDTQYF.

The chain links TRBV5-1 to TRBJ2-1; D possibly corresponds to TRBD2 (5 bases). Trimming stripped 0 bases from V and 0 bases from J, with 10 bases between. The CDR3 covers 16 residues. Germline CDR1 is SGHRS and CDR2 is YFSETQ. In DNA, the CDR3 is TGCGCCAGCAGCTTGGTATCTGGGAGCTCCTACAATGAGCAGTTCTTC. Its protein is CASSLVSGSSYNEQFF.

The gene calls are TRBV4-1 and TRBJ2-3; the match to TRBD2 covers 7 bases. The CDR3 spans 14 residues. Trimming at V came to 2 bases and at J to 5 bases, leaving 4 bases not matched to a gene. Germline V gene data show CDR1 as MGHRA and CDR2 as YSYEKL. CDR3 sequence (DNA): TGCGCCAGCAGCCAATGGGGGGGTGAAGATACGCAGTATTTT. Translation: CASSQWGGEDTQYF.

V usage is TRBV7-6 and J usage is TRBJ1-1, with D tentatively TRBD1 (5 bases). Germline CDR1 SGHVS, CDR2 FNYEAQ. V shed 5 bases and J shed 1 base, with 8 bases lying between them. This CDR3 contains 13 residues. CDR3 region: CASSQTENTEAFF. Written as DNA, the CDR3 is TGTGCCAGCAGCCAGACAGAGAACACTGAAGCTTTCTTT.

The chain combines TRBV6-1 with TRBJ2-5; D is possibly TRBD1 (5 bases). This CDR3 has 16 amino acids. In germline, CDR1 is MNHNS, CDR2 SASEGT. Between the trimmed V and J ends, which lost 2 bases and 1 base, there was a span of 14 bases. The CDR3 spells CASSEMQGKGQETQYF. In DNA, the CDR3 is TGTGCCAGCAGTGAAATGCAGGGTAAGGGCCAAGAGACCCAGTACTTC.